This entry lists 26 T cell receptor beta chains sequenced from one sample in a study of identical twins. TCRdb re-derived calls from the 5' RACE reads in MiXCR, one entry per CDR3 protein. The table includes roughly 770,000 distinct CDR3 sequences, around a sixth detected once. In addition, the sample was reused for a study of T cells expressing NK-cell markers.

Sequencing was done on a sample of PBMCs. Receptor source: a woman younger than 35 in good health.

The chain couples TRBV9 to TRBJ2-5; D tentatively fits TRBD1 or TRBD2 (6 bases each). Germline-derived CDR1 and CDR2 are SGDLS and YYNGEE. V lost 4 bases and J 2 bases, leaving 15 bases between the germline ends. The CDR3 has 15 residues. CDR3 sequence (DNA): TGTGCCAGCAGCTCGGGGGCGGGAAGGCAAGAGACCCAGTACTTC. Its translation: CASSSGAGRQETQYF.

This clonotype was observed a handful of times. The V and J genes are TRBV20-1 and TRBJ1-5, with D uncertain. V lost 3 bases, J lost 3 bases, and 9 bases lay in between. The CDR3 is made up of 13 amino acids. Germline-derived CDR1 and CDR2 are DFQATT and SNEGSKA (reference sequence). CDR3 loop: CSARSQINQPQHF. DNA for the CDR3: TGCAGTGCTAGGAGTCAGATCAATCAGCCCCAGCATTTT.

There are a few counts of this clonotype. V usage is TRBV12-3 or TRBV12-4 and J usage is TRBJ2-5; D perhaps matches TRBD2 (6 bases). V lost 6 bases and J lost 7, with 9 bases in between. The CDR3 consists of 11 residues. The DNA for the CDR3 is TGTGCCAGCAGAAACGGGGGGACCCAGTACTTC. It specifies CASRNGGTQYF.

J is TRBJ1-4 and V is TRBV4-3, with 10 bases identical to TRBD1. The length of the CDR3 is 17 residues. J was trimmed by 7 bases and V by 3 bases; bases with no gene match: 11. Germline CDR1 and CDR2: LGHNA and YSLEER. CDR3 in amino acids: CASSQAPGQGFGEKLFF. The CDR3 nucleotides read TGCGCCAGCAGCCAGGCTCCGGGACAGGGGTTCGGTGAAAAACTGTTTTTT.

This clonotype was found a few times. V usage is TRBV29-1 and J usage is TRBJ2-5; maybe TRBD2 (7 bases). The CDR3 consists of 17 residues. The V gene's germline CDR1 is SQVTM and CDR2 ANQGSEA. Trimming removed 7 bases from V and 3 bases from J, with 27 bases in between. CDR3 DNA sequence: TGCAGCGCGGGGGGCTTTTCGGGAAGTGGGTGGAAAGAGACCCAGTACTTC. Translating it yields CSAGGFSGSGWKETQYF.

This clonotype was recorded a few times. The V gene is TRBV27, the J gene TRBJ1-2, with 9 nucleotides matching TRBD1. The V and J ends lost 4 bases and 2 bases, in that order; junction bases with no gene match: 5. This CDR3 has 15 residues. The germline V gene encodes CDR1 MNHEY and CDR2 SMNVEV (reference sequence). The DNA for the CDR3 is TGTGCCAGCAGTTCCGGGACAGGGAGGAACTATGGCTACACCTTC. Translating it yields CASSSGTGRNYGYTF.

This chain links TRBV19 with TRBJ2-6; D is unresolved. The V end was cut by 9 bases, the J end by 4 bases, with 10 bases between. Germline V gives CDR1 LNHDA, CDR2 SQIVND (reference sequence). The CDR3 totals 13 residues. CDR3 nucleotide sequence: TGTGCCAGCAGGCAGGCCGGGGCCAACGTCCTGACTTTC. Protein product: CASRQAGANVLTF.

This chain's CDR3 is CASSVATSRRETQYF. The CDR3 region has the DNA TGTGCCAGCAGCGTAGCTACTAGTAGACGGGAGACCCAGTACTTC. This chain uses TRBV9 with TRBJ2-5, with D possibly TRBD2 on 5 matching bases. The CDR3 length is 15 residues. Trimming pared 0 bases from V and 5 bases from J, leaving 14 bases between. The germline gives CDR1 SGDLS, CDR2 YYNGEE.

Only a few counts were recorded for this clonotype. The CDR3 nucleotides read TGTGCCAGCAGCTCTACCGCAGACCGTCATCGGGTGGATACGCAGTATTTT. Its protein product is CASSSTADRHRVDTQYF. The chain uses TRBV5-6 and TRBJ2-3; no clear D gene. Trimming shortened V by 3 bases and J by 6 bases, and 23 bases separated the two germline ends. This CDR3 has 17 amino acids. Germline V gene sequence: CDR1 SGHDT, CDR2 YYEEEE.

This clonotype was seen ten or more times. This chain connects TRBV5-1 to TRBJ1-1; maybe TRBD1 (6 bases). The ends were cut back, 4 bases at V and 6 bases at J, with 16 bases in the middle. The CDR3 spans 14 residues. Germline lookup yields CDR1 SGHRS and CDR2 YFSETQ. The CDR3 protein is CASSPMGGGAEAFF. In DNA form, the CDR3 reads TGCGCCAGCAGCCCCATGGGAGGGGGGGCTGAAGCTTTCTTT.

The chain employs TRBV11-2 and TRBJ2-7; 7 positions match TRBD1. Germline CDR1 and CDR2: SGHAT and FQNNGV. The CDR3 is 16 residues long. Unmatched junction bases numbered 11, after V lost 4 bases and J lost 2 bases. CDR3 amino acids: CASSSLSGTEAYEQYF. CDR3 coding DNA: TGTGCCAGCAGCTCACTCTCCGGGACAGAGGCCTACGAGCAGTACTTC.

This chain links TRBV27 with TRBJ2-5; a possible D gene is TRBD1 (5 bases). The germline V gene has CDR1 MNHEY and CDR2 SMNVEV (reference sequence). Trimming removed 5 bases from V and 5 bases from J, with 12 bases in between. This CDR3 has 13 amino acids. The CDR3 sequence is CASSQGRWETQYF. The CDR3 coding sequence is TGTGCCAGCAGTCAGGGAAGGTGGGAGACCCAGTACTTC.

This chain connects TRBV12-3 or TRBV12-4 to TRBJ1-5; D might be TRBD1 (5 bases). This CDR3 contains 14 residues. Trimming removed 3 bases from V and 6 bases from J, with 12 bases in between. The CDR3 DNA sequence: TGTGCCAGCAGTTTCCAGGGTTTTTTTCAGCCCCAGCATTTT. This gives the protein CASSFQGFFQPQHF.

This sequence joins TRBV20-1 and TRBJ2-1, with D unresolved. The CDR3 runs to 10 residues. Trimming cost V 4 bases and J 10 bases, with 8 bases left between them. Germline CDR1 DFQATT, CDR2 SNEGSKA (reference sequence). This CDR3 reads CSAIDREQFF. The CDR3 DNA follows: TGCAGTGCTATAGATCGGGAGCAGTTCTTC.

The genes are TRBV5-1 and TRBJ1-2; possibly TRBD1 for D (5 bases). The CDR3 is made up of 17 amino acids. Per germline, CDR1 SGHRS and CDR2 YFSETQ. V shed 2 bases and J shed 0 bases, with 17 bases lying between them. The CDR3 sequence: CASSLLSRGDPNYGYTF. CDR3 sequence (DNA): TGCGCCAGCAGCTTACTGTCCCGCGGGGACCCTAACTATGGCTACACCTTC. The full variable domain, with the rest looked up from reference TRBV5-1 and TRBJ1-2, is KAGVTQTPRYLIKTRGQQVTLSCSPISGHRSVSWYQQTPGQGLQFLFEYFSETQRNKGNFPGRFSGRQFSNSRSEMNVSTLELGDSALYLCASSLLSRGDPNYGYTFGSGTRLTVV.

The V call is TRBV12-3 or TRBV12-4, the J call TRBJ2-1, with a tentative D call TRBD1 (6 bases). The CDR3 spans 13 residues. The germline V and J ends were trimmed by 8 bases and 10 bases, with 18 bases remaining between them. DNA of the CDR3: TGTGCCAGCGCTCAGGGTCAGGGGCGAGAGCAGTTCTTC. Protein product: CASAQGQGREQFF.

This clonotype was recorded a few times. V usage is TRBV10-3 and J usage is TRBJ2-7, with 7 positions matching TRBD2. The CDR3 sequence is 13 residues long. J gave up 5 bases and V 9 bases, and 10 bases lay outside the gene matches. Germline V gene lookup returns CDR1 ENHRY and CDR2 SYGVKD. The CDR3 nucleotides read TGTGCCATAAGCGGGACTGACCCTAACGAGCAGTACTTC. It codes for CAISGTDPNEQYF.

This chain uses TRBV3-1 with TRBJ2-1; no clear D gene. Germline CDR1 is LGHDT and CDR2 is YNNKEL (reference sequence). This CDR3 contains 13 residues. V was cut by 1 base and J by 9 bases, with 10 bases left in between. CDR3 bases: TGTGCCAGCAGCCAAGGAGCCCCGGGTGAGCAGTTCTTC. Its translation: CASSQGAPGEQFF.

The J gene is TRBJ2-3, the V gene TRBV5-1; D uncertain. Germline CDR1 SGHRS, CDR2 YFSETQ. The CDR3 runs to 15 residues. V was pared by 2 bases and J by 2 bases, with 12 bases between. The CDR3 loop reads CASSFFARVTDTQYF. Here the CDR3 DNA reads TGCGCCAGCAGCTTTTTTGCGAGAGTCACAGATACGCAGTATTTT.

This clonotype was picked up many times. A read error may account for a junction end that differs from germline. This chain uses TRBV4-3 with TRBJ2-2; the match to TRBD2 covers 9 bases. The CDR3 extends over 15 amino acids. From germline, CDR1 is LGHNA and CDR2 YSLEER. In nucleotides, the CDR3 is TGTGCCAGCAGCCAGGCGGGGGGGCGAACCGGGGAGCTGTTTTTT. Protein product: CASSQAGGRTGELFF.

This clonotype was detected only a few times. This sequence joins TRBV5-6 and TRBJ1-3; D gene uncertain. Between the trimmed V and J ends, which lost 1 base and 4 bases, there was a span of 9 bases. The CDR3 has 14 residues. Germline CDR1 and CDR2: SGHDT and YYEEEE. Written as DNA, the CDR3 is TGTGCCAGCAGCTTGTTGAGCTCCGGAAACACCATATATTTT. Residues: CASSLLSSGNTIYF. Variable domain in full (rest from reference TRBV5-6 and TRBJ1-3): DAGVTQSPTHLIKTRGQQVTLRCSPKSGHDTVSWYQQALGQGPQFIFQYYEEEERQRGNFPDRFSGHQFPNYSSELNVNALLLGDSALYLCASSLLSSGNTIYFGEGSWLTVV.

The chain joins TRBV20-1 to TRBJ1-4, with a possible D match to TRBD1 (6 bases). CDR3 length equals 13 residues. V was cut by 2 bases and J by 5 bases, with 9 bases left in between. Germline loops: CDR1 DFQATT, CDR2 SNEGSKA (reference sequence). The CDR3 region is CSARRTVNEKLFF. CDR3 in DNA: TGCAGTGCTAGAAGGACAGTAAATGAAAAACTGTTTTTT.

The rearrangement links TRBV29-1 to TRBJ2-7; 7 positions agree with TRBD2. The CDR3 is 12 amino acids. V gave up 6 bases and J gave up 4 bases; unmatched junction bases: 6. From germline, CDR1 is SQVTM and CDR2 ANQGSEA. The CDR3 DNA is TGCAGCGTGGGGGGGGGGTGGTACGAGCAGTACTTC. It specifies CSVGGGWYEQYF.

This clonotype showed up just a few times. The chain recombines TRBV29-1 with TRBJ2-3; perhaps TRBD2 as D (6 bases). Trimming took off 6 bases at V and 5 bases at J, with 12 bases between the two ends. The CDR3 length is 12 residues. CDR1 is SQVTM and CDR2 is ANQGSEA in the germline V gene. The CDR3 DNA is TGCAGCGTCGCGGGACCGCAAGATACGCAGTATTTT. This encodes CSVAGPQDTQYF.

This chain uses TRBV5-1 with TRBJ2-1, with 14 bases fitting TRBD2. The V gene end was trimmed by 2 bases and the J gene end by 6 bases; junction bases not matched to a gene: 4. The CDR3 totals 16 residues. CDR1 is SGHRS, CDR2 YFSETQ, per germline. CDR3 DNA sequence: TGCGCCAGCAGCTTCGGACTAGCGGGGGGTCTCAATGAGCAGTTCTTC. This gives the protein CASSFGLAGGLNEQFF.

This clonotype was counted only a few times. The chain carries TRBV12-3 or TRBV12-4 and TRBJ2-5; 9 bases align to TRBD2. The CDR3 runs 15 residues. Trimming took 3 bases from V and 5 from J; bases not matched to a gene: 7. The CDR3 sequence is CASSLVLRGGETQYF. The CDR3 DNA reads as TGTGCCAGCAGTTTGGTTCTGCGGGGGGGGGAGACCCAGTACTTC.